This T cell receptor beta chain comes out of a study of blood T cell repertoires in COVID-19 (dated by TCRdb to the early 2020s). Regarding the complete study: Samples from collaborators originated in the United States, Italy and Spain and spanned both the acute and convalescent phases of COVID-19. The prospective study material was composed of cDNA or gDNA derived from T cells, B-cell-depleted T cells, or PBMCs. Deeply sampled blood TCRbeta repertoires from subjects exposed to, actively infected with, or recovered from COVID-19 were included in the dataset. The samples were drawn from the first 160 participants of the ongoing ImmuneRACE study and from 950 to 1,500 subjects provided by 6 global collaborators. Sample metadata almost always included a de-identified subject ID, COVID-19 status, age in years and sex. The repertoires were released in a freely available public database intended as a resource for research on the immune response to SARS-CoV-2. Where HLA class I and class II types were available, the types were taken from metadata supplied by the sample provider, not from assay-based typing.

As regards this clone: Its antigen has not been determined. It has no much larger one-base neighbor in the sample; base qualities were not kept.

The immunoSEQ Assay, a bias-controlled multiplex PCR, was used to amplify TCRbeta CDR3 regions from genomic DNA. Per the source publication's procedure: The number of nucleated cells in each sample was estimated by amplification of reference gene primers within the assay. To quantify the absolute abundance of each unique TCRbeta CDR3 rearrangement, sequence reads were collapsed and filtered. For each sample, productive Simpson clonality was calculated by taking the square root of Simpson's diversity index across productive rearrangements. In its TCRdb copy, this immuneACCESS table keeps in-frame sequences only and misses some clones. Where compared with another copy, unresolved V genes explain less than half of these, and the others have no known cause. V and J calls and clone size follow that table, whereas D and trimming were derived from the DNA. Recorded for this sample are about 130,000 clones; around 81% of them occurred a single time. About a sixth of the sample comes from the top ten.

At the junction V is shortened by 4 bases and J by 3 bases; bases outside the gene matches: 7. Looking up the germline V gene yields CDR1 SGHDT and CDR2 YYEEEE. There are 15 amino acids in the CDR3, from cysteine to phenylalanine inclusive. Only the CDR3 DNA stays, 45 bases, in frame from base 1. What the work shows at the level of the full study, not this receptor alone: The quantity of clinical and demographic metadata differed by source and by participant and was supplied without curation.

One collaborating source in Seattle enrolled patients during active infection and followed them longitudinally through the course of disease. Collaborating institutions collected whole blood in K2EDTA tubes following their own protocols. For TCRbeta analysis, collaborators shipped samples in one of three forms: frozen whole blood, isolated PBMCs, or DNA extracted from either of those sample types. This receptor was identified in a man aged 30-40 years with COVID-19, enrolled during active disease. The rearrangement joined TRBV5-6 to TRBJ2-3, with TRBD2 identical over 8 junction bases. The specimen was peripheral blood. The DNA reads TGTGCCAGCAGCGACTCACGCGGGGGGACAGATACGCAGTATTTT. Its translation reads: CASSDSRGGTDTQYF.